Given below is one TCR beta chain in context. The antigen is undetermined. The same CDR3 can be traced to other DNA sequences in this sample. This entry comes from a study of T cell responses to AZD1222 COVID-19 vaccine. Whole-study results and caveats: Clonal diversity was possibly underestimated; the donors were predominantly white British and more often female. Nearly half of unique spike-specific TCRs reportedly avoided B.1.351 and B.1.1.7 mutated regions.

Method: immunoSEQ multiplex PCR; TCRdb's copy keeps in-frame clones and lacks some. The data contain under 70,000 clones, approximately 80% of them singletons. CDR3 length: 13 amino acids. In germline, CDR1 is SGHTA, CDR2 FQGNSA. V lost 1 base, J lost 5 bases, and 6 bases lay in between. The specimen comprised peripheral blood, sampled on day 0 of AZD1222 vaccination. This clonotype was sampled from an adult in good health. This rearrangement joins TRBV7-2 to TRBJ1-5; D remains ambiguous. CDR3 bases: TGTGCCAGCAGCTTAGGGGTCGATCAGCCCCAGCATTTT. It translates to CASSLGVDQPQHF.